Each of the 27 T cell receptor beta chains below was sequenced from the same sample in a study of blood T cell repertoires in COVID-19. Here immunoSEQ multiplex PCR was the method, and the copy in TCRdb shows in-frame clones only, minus some. The table records approximately 50,000 clones, roughly 90% of them present only once. Sequencing used peripheral blood. The receptor set was obtained from a human donor in a cohort sampled during active COVID-19.

In this sample, this clone turned up a few times. The J gene is TRBJ2-3, the V gene TRBV5-4, with TRBD2 identical over 15 bases. The CDR3 is 18 residues long. The junction had 9 bases not matched to a gene; V was cut back by 4 bases and J by 3 bases. From germline, CDR1 is SGHNT and CDR2 YYREEE (reference sequence). CDR3 protein: CASSGRTSGGAGTDTQYF. The CDR3 nucleotides are TGTGCCAGCAGCGGCCGGACTAGCGGGGGGGCCGGAACAGATACGCAGTATTTT.

This clone was detected only once. The CDR3 DNA reads TGTGCCAGCAGCGGAGGACCGGGACAGTTAACAGATACGCAGTATTTT. Residues: CASSGGPGQLTDTQYF. The chain joins TRBV9 to TRBJ2-3; 7 nucleotides align to TRBD1. The CDR3 sequence is 16 residues long. Germline V gene lookup returns CDR1 SGDLS and CDR2 YYNGEE. The ends lost 3 bases at V and 3 bases at J; junction bases unmatched: 10.

This clone was seen once. The rearrangement links TRBV11-3 to TRBJ2-3; D is undetermined. Trimming removed 5 bases at V and 2 bases at J, with 5 bases between. CDR3 length: 12 amino acids. Germline CDR1 SGHNT, CDR2 YENEEA. CDR3 residues: CASSQNTDTQYF. DNA for the CDR3: TGTGCCAGCAGCCAAAACACAGATACGCAGTATTTT. Drawing the rest from reference TRBV11-3 and TRBJ2-3, the complete variable domain is EAGVVQSPRYKIIEKKQPVAFWCNPISGHNTLYWYLQNLGQGPELLIRYENEEAVDDSQLPKDRFSAERLKGVDSTLKIQPAELGDSAVYLCASSQNTDTQYFGPGTRLTVL.

The chain couples TRBV30 to TRBJ2-2; tentatively, D is TRBD1 (5 bases). The CDR3 has 14 residues. V was pared by 1 base and J by 2 bases, with 8 bases between. Germline-derived CDR1 and CDR2 are GTSNPN and SVGIG (reference sequence). In DNA form, the CDR3 reads TGTGCCTGGAGTGAAGGGGTAAACACCGGGGAGCTGTTTTTT. This gives the protein CAWSEGVNTGELFF.

This rearrangement joins TRBV7-3 to TRBJ2-3, with 11 bases matching TRBD2. The CDR3 spans 17 residues. Germline V gene lookup returns CDR1 SGHTA and CDR2 FQGTGA. V lost 5 bases to trimming and J lost 1 base; unmatched junction nucleotides: 8. CDR3 nucleotides: TGTGCCAGCAGCGTTAGCGGGGGGGCGGTAGGCACAGATACGCAGTATTTT. Its translation: CASSVSGGAVGTDTQYF.

The chain carries TRBV11-3 and TRBJ1-1; TRBD1 might be the D (6 bases). V was trimmed by 5 bases and J by 3 bases, leaving 13 bases between them. The germline V gene encodes CDR1 SGHNT and CDR2 YENEEA. CDR3 length: 14 amino acids. The CDR3 reads CASSPGGPYTEAFF. The CDR3 DNA sequence: TGTGCCAGCAGCCCCGGGGGGCCCTACACTGAAGCTTTCTTT.

The V call is TRBV27, the J call TRBJ2-2, with 12 bases lining up with TRBD2. In germline, CDR1 is MNHEY, CDR2 SMNVEV (reference sequence). CDR3 length: 17 residues. V lost 6 bases, J lost 7 bases, and 12 bases stayed unmatched. The CDR3 region is CASSRGLAGGQIGELFF. The CDR3, as DNA: TGTGCCAGCAGCCGGGGGCTAGCGGGGGGGCAGATCGGGGAGCTGTTTTTT.

The rearrangement joins TRBV19 to TRBJ1-2; 12 nucleotides line up with TRBD1. The CDR3 spans 16 residues. After removal of 5 bases from V and 4 bases from J, the junction contained 8 bases not matched to a gene. The germline CDR1 and CDR2 sequences are LNHDA and SQIVND (reference sequence). Here the CDR3 DNA reads TGTGCCAGTAGTCGGGACAGGGGGCCCGGAGGCTATGGCTACACCTTC. Protein sequence: CASSRDRGPGGYGYTF.

This clone occurred a few times. V is TRBV30 and J is TRBJ2-2; TRBD2 might be the D (6 bases). The length of the CDR3 is 14 residues. Deletions cut 5 bases from V and 5 bases from J, with 15 bases between. Germline CDR1 and CDR2: GTSNPN and SVGIG (reference sequence). CDR3 protein: CAWDPGLFTGELFF. Written as DNA, the CDR3 is TGTGCCTGGGACCCGGGACTCTTTACCGGGGAGCTGTTTTTT.

The gene calls are TRBV4-1 and TRBJ2-7; D perhaps matches TRBD2 (5 bases). The CDR3 contains 16 residues. Germline V lookup: CDR1 MGHRA, CDR2 YSYEKL. The V gene lost 4 bases and the J gene lost 7 bases, with 23 bases spanning the gap. CDR3 sequence: CASSLVERTAREEQYF. The CDR3 nucleotides read TGCGCCAGCAGCCTCGTTGAGCGGACGGCTCGGGAAGAGCAGTACTTC.

The rearrangement uses TRBV19 and TRBJ2-1; 12 nucleotides match TRBD1. Losses at the gene ends were 7 bases for V and 10 bases for J; bases not matched to a gene: 17. CDR1 is LNHDA and CDR2 is SQIVND in the germline V gene (reference sequence). The CDR3 spans 17 residues. The CDR3 DNA is TGTGCCAGTACCCCGAGAAAAAGGGGACAGGGGGCTGGGGAGCAGTTCTTC. It is translated as CASTPRKRGQGAGEQFF.

The rearrangement joins TRBV6-5 to TRBJ1-1; D is possibly TRBD1 (6 bases). V lost 0 bases to trimming and J lost 7 bases, with 15 bases between them. The germline gives CDR1 MNHEY, CDR2 SVGAGI. The CDR3 length is 15 residues. In DNA form, the CDR3 reads TGTGCCAGCAGTTACTCATTCTCAGGGGCGAATGAAGCTTTCTTT. This translates into CASSYSFSGANEAFF.

This chain uses TRBV28 with TRBJ2-7; TRBD1 matches 7 bases. Germline lookup yields CDR1 MDHEN and CDR2 SYDVKM. V gave up 6 bases and J gave up 0 bases; unmatched junction bases: 5. This CDR3 is built from 14 residues. The CDR3 spells CASRETGSSYEQYF. The CDR3 DNA reads TGTGCCAGCAGGGAGACAGGGAGCTCCTACGAGCAGTACTTC.

The V and J genes are TRBV9 and TRBJ1-1; 10 nucleotides line up with TRBD1. After removal of 4 bases from V and 4 bases from J, the junction contained 16 bases not matched to a gene. This CDR3 has 18 residues. Germline loops: CDR1 SGDLS, CDR2 YYNGEE. The CDR3 bases are TGTGCCAGCAGCTCCCGATCTCCAGAAGGGACAGGGGTCACTGAAGCTTTCTTT. Translating it yields CASSSRSPEGTGVTEAFF.

This chain links TRBV4-3 with TRBJ2-6, with 8 bases identical to TRBD2. Germline CDR1 LGHNA, CDR2 YSLEER. The trim removed 2 bases at V and 0 bases at J, leaving 3 bases unmatched. The CDR3 contains 17 residues. CDR3 sequence (DNA): TGCGCCAGCAGCCAAACGGGGGGGAACTCTGGGGCCAACGTCCTGACTTTC. Translating it yields CASSQTGGNSGANVLTF.

V usage is TRBV7-3 and J usage is TRBJ2-2, with D perhaps TRBD1 (6 bases). Germline values: CDR1 SGHTA, CDR2 FQGTGA. The CDR3 has 16 residues. Trimming pared 3 bases from V and 3 bases from J, leaving 14 bases between. The CDR3 sequence: CASSFQGGRDTGELFF. CDR3 DNA sequence: TGTGCCAGCAGCTTTCAAGGGGGTAGGGACACCGGGGAGCTGTTTTTT. The full variable domain, completed using reference TRBV7-3 and TRBJ2-2, is GAGVSQTPSNKVTEKGKYVELRCDPISGHTALYWYRQSLGQGPEFLIYFQGTGAADDSGLPNDRFFAVRPEGSVSTLKIQRTERGDSAVYLCASSFQGGRDTGELFFGEGSRLTVL.

J is TRBJ2-1 and V is TRBV24-1; 7 bases line up with TRBD2. J lost 4 bases, V lost 2 bases, and 7 bases had no gene match. Germline lookup yields CDR1 KGHDR and CDR2 SFDVKD. This CDR3 region has 16 residues. In nucleotides, the CDR3 is TGTGCCACCAGTGATTCCCTGGCGGGAGAGTACAATGAGCAGTTCTTC. Encoded protein: CATSDSLAGEYNEQFF.

The chain has TRBV27 and TRBJ1-6; D call uncertain. Germline V gene sequence: CDR1 MNHEY, CDR2 SMNVEV (reference sequence). CDR3 length: 13 amino acids. Trimming took 5 bases from V and 7 from J, leaving 9 bases between them. The CDR3 loop is CASSEGSNSPLHF. In DNA, the CDR3 is TGTGCCAGCAGTGAGGGCTCAAATTCACCCCTCCACTTT.

The chain couples TRBV7-9 to TRBJ2-5; 10 bases are a match to TRBD1. This CDR3 is 18 amino acids long. Germline CDR1 and CDR2: SEHNR and FQNEAQ (reference sequence). Trimming took 3 bases from V and 4 from J; bases not matched to a gene: 14. CDR3 residues: CASSFRQGAWGLRETQYF. The CDR3 bases are TGTGCCAGCAGCTTTCGACAGGGGGCGTGGGGTTTGCGAGAGACCCAGTACTTC.

The chain couples TRBV12-2 to TRBJ2-2; TRBD1, the D gene given by the table, was not confirmed from the DNA. TRBV12-2 is assigned pseudogene status. This CDR3 region has 19 residues. CDR3 in amino acids: CASRCRPRRGTGTTGELFF. The CDR3 bases are TGTGCAAGTCGCTGCCGCCCTCGTCGTGGGACAGGGACCACCGGGGAGCTGTTTTTT.

The chain is built from TRBV7-2 and TRBJ1-2; 7 positions agree with TRBD1. The CDR3 extends over 15 amino acids. V was pared by 5 bases and J by 4 bases, with 10 bases of the junction left unmatched. Germline-derived CDR1 and CDR2 are SGHTA and FQGNSA. CDR3 sequence: CASSGGTASAYGYTF. The CDR3 nucleotides read TGTGCCAGCAGCGGGGGGACAGCTTCAGCCTATGGCTACACCTTC.

The gene calls are TRBV3-1 (or the pseudogene TRBV3-2) and TRBJ1-6, with unresolved D. The germline V and J ends were trimmed by 1 base and 12 bases, with 7 bases remaining between them. CDR1 and CDR2 from the germline V gene are LGHDT and YNNKEL (reference sequence). The CDR3 is 12 amino acids. The CDR3 region is CASSQGGRPLHF. As DNA, the CDR3 is TGTGCCAGCAGCCAAGGAGGCAGACCCCTCCACTTT.

The genes are TRBV13 and TRBJ1-2; tentative D call: TRBD1 (5 bases). CDR1 PRHDT and CDR2 FYEKMQ come from the germline V gene (reference sequence). The CDR3 spans 14 residues. V shed 2 bases and J shed 4 bases, with 11 bases lying between them. This chain's CDR3 is CASSLSQGTYGYTF. The DNA for the CDR3 is TGTGCCAGCAGCTTAAGCCAGGGCACCTATGGCTACACCTTC.

The chain links TRBV7-3 to TRBJ2-1; TRBD2 matches at 10 bases. This CDR3 spans 16 amino acids. J lost 9 bases, V lost 3 bases, and 11 bases had no gene match. Germline values: CDR1 SGHTA, CDR2 FQGTGA. The CDR3 region has the DNA TGTGCCAGCAGCTTGACTCCCGGGACTAGCGCGTCTGAGCAGTTCTTC. This translates into CASSLTPGTSASEQFF. The variable domain in full, with the rest retrieved from reference TRBV7-3 and TRBJ2-1, is GAGVSQTPSNKVTEKGKYVELRCDPISGHTALYWYRQSLGQGPEFLIYFQGTGAADDSGLPNDRFFAVRPEGSVSTLKIQRTERGDSAVYLCASSLTPGTSASEQFFGPGTRLTVL.

This sequence joins TRBV12-5 and TRBJ2-1, with D tentatively TRBD1 (6 bases). The germline CDR1 and CDR2 sequences are LGHNT and FRNRAP. V was pared by 5 bases and J by 7 bases, with 12 bases between. This CDR3 contains 13 residues. The CDR3 loop reads CASGQQGRNEQFF. The CDR3 bases are TGTGCTAGTGGTCAACAGGGTAGGAATGAGCAGTTCTTC.

The rearrangement uses TRBV19 and TRBJ1-2; possibly TRBD1 for D (5 bases). CDR1 LNHDA and CDR2 SQIVND come from the germline V gene (reference sequence). The CDR3 is made up of 15 amino acids. V lost 5 bases and J 5 bases, leaving 18 bases between the germline ends. The CDR3 region is CASSLGHIGLYGYTF. The CDR3 nucleotides are TGTGCCAGTAGTCTTGGACACATAGGCCTTTATGGCTACACCTTC.

In this sample, this clone turned up once. This rearrangement joins TRBV6-5 to TRBJ1-2, with a tentative D call TRBD1 (5 bases). Deletions cut 7 bases from V and 4 bases from J, with 16 bases between. Germline CDR1 and CDR2: MNHEY and SVGAGI. The CDR3 is 14 amino acids. The CDR3 loop reads CASTPVRGGYGYTF. The CDR3 bases are TGTGCCAGCACTCCGGTAAGGGGCGGCTATGGCTACACCTTC.